Listed below are T cell receptor beta chains from one sample, sequenced in a study of vaccination and CD4 T cells after COVID-19. These receptors' antigens are unknown. In TCRdb, the PCR reads were re-called with MiXCR into one record per CDR3 protein. The sample has fewer than 15,000 distinct CDR3 sequences, about 70% seen once. Specimen: CD4+ T cells from blood, cultured in vitro. The receptors shown here come from a human donor who had recovered from COVID-19. Each CDR3 is given without its conserved first and last residue. The order of the fields is V gene, CDR3 length, J gene, D gene, CDR3 protein. The D gene is left open where the match is weak.

V gene: TRBV30; CDR3 length: 12; J gene: TRBJ1-6; D gene: .; CDR3 protein: AWSVGRHNSPLH
V gene: TRBV6-5; CDR3 length: 13; J gene: TRBJ1-2; D gene: .; CDR3 protein: ASSYSRQINYGYT
V gene: TRBV30; CDR3 length: 11; J gene: TRBJ2-3; D gene: .; CDR3 protein: AWSVSLADTQY
V gene: TRBV6-5; CDR3 length: 14; J gene: TRBJ2-3; D gene: .; CDR3 protein: ASSYVPSQLGDTQY
V gene: TRBV6-5; CDR3 length: 14; J gene: TRBJ1-5; D gene: .; CDR3 protein: ASSYSFGGTGQPQH
V gene: TRBV6-5; CDR3 length: 14; J gene: TRBJ1-5; D gene: .; CDR3 protein: ASSYSGAGKAQPQH
V gene: TRBV24-1; CDR3 length: 12; J gene: TRBJ2-1; D gene: TRBD2; CDR3 protein: ATQGTSLNNEQF
V gene: TRBV20-1; CDR3 length: 6; J gene: TRBJ1-2; D gene: .; CDR3 protein: SASEYG
V gene: TRBV12-3/TRBV12-4; CDR3 length: 14; J gene: TRBJ1-5; D gene: .; CDR3 protein: ASSNPGEGSNQPQH
V gene: TRBV7-2; CDR3 length: 14; J gene: TRBJ1-2; D gene: .; CDR3 protein: ASSLAPQIYNYGYT
V gene: TRBV7-2; CDR3 length: 16; J gene: TRBJ2-2; D gene: .; CDR3 protein: ASSYTNRDLGGTGELF
V gene: TRBV24-1; CDR3 length: 13; J gene: TRBJ2-2; D gene: TRBD2; CDR3 protein: ATSEKRERTGELF
V gene: TRBV28; CDR3 length: 11; J gene: TRBJ2-5; D gene: .; CDR3 protein: ASSLIALETQY
V gene: TRBV20-1; CDR3 length: 11; J gene: TRBJ1-6; D gene: .; CDR3 protein: SAPRGSMGALH
V gene: TRBV15; CDR3 length: 11; J gene: TRBJ2-6; D gene: .; CDR3 protein: ATNGGGANVLT
V gene: TRBV6-1; CDR3 length: 12; J gene: TRBJ1-5; D gene: TRBD1; CDR3 protein: ASIWEDRGQPQH
V gene: TRBV20-1; CDR3 length: 14; J gene: TRBJ2-2; D gene: TRBD1; CDR3 protein: SARGTRGWFSGELF
V gene: TRBV20-1; CDR3 length: 17; J gene: TRBJ1-6; D gene: TRBD1; CDR3 protein: SARSDRGRTGSYNSPLH
V gene: TRBV28; CDR3 length: 13; J gene: TRBJ2-5; D gene: .; CDR3 protein: ASATPGAPGETQY
V gene: TRBV7-2; CDR3 length: 16; J gene: TRBJ2-4; D gene: .; CDR3 protein: ASSLMPAVSLAKNIQY
V gene: TRBV20-1; CDR3 length: 13; J gene: TRBJ1-5; D gene: TRBD1; CDR3 protein: SASWAGGWSQPQH
V gene: TRBV6-1; CDR3 length: 13; J gene: TRBJ1-2; D gene: TRBD1; CDR3 protein: ASRLKRGQNYGYT
V gene: TRBV24-1; CDR3 length: 13; J gene: TRBJ1-2; D gene: TRBD1; CDR3 protein: ATSDPGGGSYGYT
V gene: TRBV7-8; CDR3 length: 9; J gene: TRBJ2-1; D gene: .; CDR3 protein: ASSLRNEQF
V gene: TRBV15; CDR3 length: 13; J gene: TRBJ1-3; D gene: TRBD1; CDR3 protein: ATSSPGQGGNTIY
V gene: TRBV19; CDR3 length: 12; J gene: TRBJ2-7; D gene: TRBD2; CDR3 protein: ASKASGSIYEQY
V gene: TRBV7-2; CDR3 length: 9; J gene: TRBJ2-7; D gene: .; CDR3 protein: ASSSKGEQY
V gene: TRBV7-2; CDR3 length: 13; J gene: TRBJ1-5; D gene: TRBD1; CDR3 protein: ASSLTGGLGQPQH
V gene: TRBV7-2; CDR3 length: 12; J gene: TRBJ1-2; D gene: TRBD1; CDR3 protein: ASRAPGQYFGYT
V gene: TRBV15; CDR3 length: 12; J gene: TRBJ2-5; D gene: .; CDR3 protein: ATSRVANRETQY
V gene: TRBV11-3; CDR3 length: 12; J gene: TRBJ2-1; D gene: .; CDR3 protein: ASSPGPKGGAQF
V gene: TRBV20-1; CDR3 length: 12; J gene: TRBJ2-5; D gene: .; CDR3 protein: SATGQGSQETQY
V gene: TRBV21-1; CDR3 length: 15; J gene: TRBJ1-5; D gene: .; CDR3 protein: ASSTFPRQDSNQPQH
V gene: TRBV20-1; CDR3 length: 16; J gene: TRBJ2-2; D gene: TRBD2; CDR3 protein: SARGRISGRADTGELF
V gene: TRBV6-1; CDR3 length: 13; J gene: TRBJ2-7; D gene: TRBD2; CDR3 protein: ASRRATSGGYEQY
V gene: TRBV24-1; CDR3 length: 16; J gene: TRBJ2-3; D gene: TRBD2; CDR3 protein: ATSDLGASGSRTDTQY
V gene: TRBV20-1; CDR3 length: 13; J gene: TRBJ2-3; D gene: .; CDR3 protein: SARDLAGRTDTQY
V gene: TRBV7-2; CDR3 length: 11; J gene: TRBJ1-1; D gene: .; CDR3 protein: ASSFGVYTEAF
V gene: TRBV7-3; CDR3 length: 13; J gene: TRBJ2-7; D gene: .; CDR3 protein: ASSLRGGPSYEQY
V gene: TRBV19; CDR3 length: 11; J gene: TRBJ1-1; D gene: TRBD1; CDR3 protein: ASRADRVTEAF
V gene: TRBV20-1; CDR3 length: 13; J gene: TRBJ2-5; D gene: TRBD2; CDR3 protein: SARDPAGGAETQY
V gene: TRBV27; CDR3 length: 12; J gene: TRBJ2-2; D gene: .; CDR3 protein: ASSLRTGTGELF